These 19 T cell receptor beta chains share one sample of origin, sequenced in a study of blood T cell repertoires in COVID-19. Some clones are missing from TCRdb's copy, which holds only in-frame ones; the method was immunoSEQ multiplex PCR. The sample consists of 240,000 or so clones, roughly 90% of them appearing once. The sequenced sample was peripheral blood. Receptors originate from a man aged 60-69 years with acute or convalescent COVID-19.

The V call is TRBV7-3, the J call TRBJ2-1; 9 bases are a match to TRBD1. The germline V gene has CDR1 SGHTA and CDR2 FQGTGA. V gave up 1 base and J gave up 9 bases; unmatched junction bases: 13. The CDR3 runs to 17 residues. The CDR3 reads CASSLNPPGTGSSEQFF. For the CDR3, the DNA is TGTGCCAGCAGCTTAAACCCCCCGGGGACAGGGTCGTCTGAGCAGTTCTTC.

The rearrangement links TRBV3-1 (or the pseudogene TRBV3-2) to TRBJ2-7, with TRBD2 matching over 8 bases. The CDR3 is 16 residues long. Germline loops: CDR1 LGHDT, CDR2 YNNKEL (reference sequence). The trim removed 7 bases at V and 4 bases at J, leaving 15 bases unmatched. CDR3 nucleotide sequence: TGTGCCAGCACCCGAAGCGGGGGCGGGAGGTTTTACGAGCAGTACTTC. Its translation: CASTRSGGGRFYEQYF.

V usage is TRBV6-1 and J usage is TRBJ2-7; TRBD2 aligns across 8 bases. The CDR3 loop spans 17 amino acids. The V gene's germline CDR1 is MNHNS and CDR2 SASEGT. The J segment lost 2 bases and the V segment lost 0 bases, leaving 9 bases of the junction unmatched. CDR3 DNA sequence: TGTGCCAGCAGTGAAGCGCTCGGGGGTAGCGGGGCCTACGAGCAGTACTTC. Translated: CASSEALGGSGAYEQYF.

The V and J genes are TRBV7-2 and TRBJ2-7; D possibly corresponds to TRBD1 (6 bases). Per the germline V gene, CDR1 is SGHTA and CDR2 is FQGNSA. The V end lost 1 base, the J end lost 6 bases, and 13 bases lay between the germline ends. This CDR3 contains 14 residues. The CDR3 bases are TGTGCCAGCAGCTTAGTAGGCCAGGGGAGCGAGCAGTACTTC. This gives the protein CASSLVGQGSEQYF.

This chain links TRBV3-1 (or the pseudogene TRBV3-2) with TRBJ2-2; D call uncertain. Germline CDR1 and CDR2: LGHDT and YNNKEL (reference sequence). Trimming stripped 10 bases from V and 2 bases from J, with 14 bases between. The CDR3 contains 14 residues. DNA for the CDR3: TGTGCCACCACAATTGGCCCCAACACCGGGGAGCTGTTTTTT. It specifies CATTIGPNTGELFF.

The rearrangement uses TRBV10-3 and TRBJ1-1; TRBD1 aligns across 8 bases. The V segment lost 6 bases and the J segment 0 bases; nucleotides outside the gene matches: 6. The CDR3 runs to 15 residues. The germline V gene encodes CDR1 ENHRY and CDR2 SYGVKD. The CDR3 bases are TGTGCCATCAGGACAGGGGTGGGGATGAACACTGAAGCTTTCTTT. Its translation is CAIRTGVGMNTEAFF.

This chain connects TRBV18 to TRBJ1-5; D might be TRBD1 (6 bases). CDR1 is KGHSH, CDR2 LQKENI, per germline. The CDR3 is made up of 15 amino acids. The V and J ends lost 3 bases and 0 bases respectively, with 9 bases between them. The DNA for the CDR3 is TGTGCCAGCTCACCCCGACAGGCTAGCAATCAGCCCCAGCATTTT. Encoded protein: CASSPRQASNQPQHF. The full variable domain, its missing parts supplied by reference TRBV18 and TRBJ1-5, is NAGVMQNPRHLVRRRGQEARLRCSPMKGHSHVYWYRQLPEEGLKFMVYLQKENIIDESGMPKERFSAEFPKEGPSILRIQQVVRGDSAAYFCASSPRQASNQPQHFGDGTRLSIL.

This clone was recorded once. The chain carries TRBV27 and TRBJ1-1; 7 bases fit TRBD1. The J segment lost 6 bases and the V segment lost 1 base, leaving 2 bases of the junction unmatched. The CDR3 has 13 residues. Germline V gene data show CDR1 as MNHEY and CDR2 as SMNVEV (reference sequence). In nucleotides, the CDR3 is TGTGCCAGCAGTTTATTTACAGGGGCTGAAGCTTTCTTT. The encoded protein is CASSLFTGAEAFF.

The CDR3 coding sequence is TGTGCCAGCTCACCGGGACAGGGGGCTATGTACGAGCAGTACTTC. Its protein product is CASSPGQGAMYEQYF. V and J are TRBV18 and TRBJ2-7, with 12 bases fitting TRBD1. Losses at the gene ends were 3 bases for V and 4 bases for J; bases not matched to a gene: 4. Germline CDR1 KGHSH, CDR2 LQKENI. The CDR3 runs to 15 residues.

The chain joins TRBV28 to TRBJ2-7; 13 bases are a match to TRBD2. Germline V gives CDR1 MDHEN, CDR2 SYDVKM. The CDR3 has 15 residues. V lost 5 bases to trimming and J lost 4 bases; unmatched junction nucleotides: 5. CDR3 coding DNA: TGTGCCAGCAGTCCAACGGGACTAGCGGGGTACGAGCAGTACTTC. Translation: CASSPTGLAGYEQYF.

The rearrangement uses TRBV2 and TRBJ1-2, with D hard to call. Germline CDR1 SNHLY, CDR2 FYNNEI. V lost 2 bases and J lost 4, with 11 bases in between. This CDR3 is built from 14 residues. The CDR3 sequence: CASSERGSSYGYTF. The DNA of the CDR3 is TGTGCCAGCAGTGAAAGAGGGTCAAGCTATGGCTACACCTTC.

The chain carries TRBV6-6 and TRBJ1-5; D is undetermined. The CDR3 is made up of 14 amino acids. V was shortened by 8 bases and J by 0 bases, with 11 bases between the two germline ends. Per germline, CDR1 MNHNY and CDR2 SVGAGI (reference sequence). In nucleotides, the CDR3 is TGTGCCAGCCGGGAGGGCACTAGCAATCAGCCCCAGCATTTT. Protein sequence: CASREGTSNQPQHF.

This chain joins TRBV30 and TRBJ1-2; D remains unclear. Trimming took off 2 bases at V and 5 bases at J, with 12 bases between the two ends. Germline lookup yields CDR1 GTSNPN and CDR2 SVGIG (reference sequence). The CDR3 is 13 residues long. The chain's CDR3 is CAWSLERRYGYTF. CDR3 sequence (DNA): TGTGCCTGGAGTCTCGAGAGGCGATATGGCTACACCTTC.

The rearrangement joins TRBV19 to TRBJ1-5; 9 nucleotides agree with TRBD1. With 6 bases clipped from V and 9 bases from J, the junction kept 9 bases outside the gene matches. Germline assignment: CDR1 LNHDA and CDR2 SQIVND (reference sequence). CDR3 length: 14 residues. Here the CDR3 reads CASRAGTGFAPQHF. CDR3 in DNA: TGTGCCAGTAGGGCGGGGACAGGGTTTGCGCCCCAGCATTTT. The full variable domain, rest sourced from reference TRBV19 and TRBJ1-5, is DGGITQSPKYLFRKEGQNVTLSCEQNLNHDAMYWYRQDPGQGLRLIYYSQIVNDFQKGDIAEGYSVSREKKESFPLTVTSAQKNPTAFYLCASRAGTGFAPQHFGDGTRLSIL.

The genes are TRBV27 and TRBJ2-1; 12 bases are a match to TRBD2. J gave up 0 bases and V 5 bases, and 8 bases lay outside the gene matches. Germline CDR1 MNHEY, CDR2 SMNVEV (reference sequence). This CDR3 is built from 18 residues. CDR3 residues: CASSPGLAGMSSYNEQFF. The CDR3 bases are TGTGCCAGCAGTCCGGGACTAGCGGGTATGAGCTCCTACAATGAGCAGTTCTTC.

This chain uses TRBV15 with TRBJ2-7; D might be TRBD2 (5 bases). The V gene's germline CDR1 is LNHNV and CDR2 YYDKDF (reference sequence). V shed 1 base and J shed 2 bases, with 15 bases lying between them. This CDR3 is 16 amino acids long. The DNA of the CDR3 is TGTGCCACCAGCAGAGGGCCCGGGGTGGGTACCTACGAGCAGTACTTC. This codes for CATSRGPGVGTYEQYF.

The gene calls are TRBV11-2 and TRBJ1-3; D unclear. The CDR3 covers 13 residues. Trimming pared 4 bases from V and 4 bases from J, leaving 8 bases between. Germline V gene data show CDR1 as SGHAT and CDR2 as FQNNGV. The CDR3 loop is CASSSPSGNTIYF. Written as DNA, the CDR3 is TGTGCCAGCAGCTCCCCATCCGGAAACACCATATATTTT.

In DNA, the CDR3 is TGTGCCAGCGCCCAGGGGTTACCCTACGAGCAGTACTTC. Translating gives CASAQGLPYEQYF. The chain combines TRBV11-1 with TRBJ2-7, with D maybe TRBD1 (6 bases). The CDR3 is 13 amino acids. The V and J ends lost 8 bases and 2 bases respectively, with 13 bases between them. The V gene's germline CDR1 is SGHAT and CDR2 FQDESV (reference sequence).

V usage is TRBV7-3 and J usage is TRBJ2-6, with no clear D. Germline V CDR1 and CDR2: SGHTA, FQGTGA. The CDR3 loop spans 17 amino acids. V shed 4 bases and J shed 0 bases, with 13 bases lying between them. The CDR3, as DNA: TGTGCCAGCAGCTCCTTTCTCCAGGACTCTGGGGCCAACGTCCTGACTTTC. It codes for CASSSFLQDSGANVLTF.